The entry below describes one T cell receptor beta chain. The data originate from a study of cytomegalovirus exposure and HLA in healthy donors. PCR primers comprised 60 Vbeta and 13 Jbeta primers. Assay used: immunoSEQ multiplex PCR; TCRdb lists only in-frame clones, some missing. The table shows more than 100,000 clones, with about 85% occurring only once. CDR3 length equals 16 residues. The V end was cut by 5 bases, the J end by 1 base, with 14 bases between. From germline, CDR1 is ENHRY and CDR2 SYGVKD. Sequencing was carried out using PBMCs. This rearrangement joins TRBV10-3 to TRBJ1-4; a weak D match, TRBD1 (6 bases). This TCR derives from a man aged 50-60 years in good health and CMV-seronegative. CDR3 region: CAISSRQALTNEKLFF. In nucleotides, the CDR3 is TGTGCCATCAGTTCCAGACAGGCGTTAACTAATGAAAAACTGTTTTTT.